The T cell receptor beta chain under discussion was sequenced for a study of control samples from healthy donors and cancer patients. Germline lookup yields CDR1 MNHEY and CDR2 SVGAGI. V was shortened by 2 bases and J by 4 bases, with 11 bases between the two germline ends. The CDR3 is made up of 14 amino acids. Profiled with immunoSEQ multiplex PCR; TCRdb holds only in-frame clones, not every one. The sample has 120,000 to 150,000 clones, 80% to 90% seen once. V gene TRBV6-5 combines with J gene TRBJ1-1; weak D call: TRBD1 (5 bases). This receptor was obtained from a woman younger than 45 in good health. Material: blood. CDR3 protein: CASSYPPGGTEAFF. The CDR3, as DNA: TGTGCCAGCAGTTACCCACCCGGGGGCACTGAAGCTTTCTTT.